This TCR beta chain was retrieved from a study of patients and donors after allogeneic stem cell transplantation. The CDR3 has 13 amino acids. The J segment lost 8 bases and the V segment lost 10 bases, leaving 7 bases of the junction unmatched. CDR1 MNHNS and CDR2 SASEGT come from the germline V gene. This clonotype was found a few times. MiXCR was run by TCRdb on the RT-PCR reads, yielding one entry per CDR3 protein. Among fewer than 250,000 distinct CDR3 sequences listed, over 12% were seen once. The chain uses TRBV6-1 and TRBJ1-6, with 8 positions matching TRBD1. Input material: blood, either unsorted or a sorted T cell fraction (not recorded which). The TCR comes from a human donor who was either an allogeneic HSCT recipient or a stem cell or donor lymphocyte infusion donor (not recorded which). It is not recorded whose cells these are; they may come from a transplant donor. The CDR3 sequence: CAISDRVDSPLHF. DNA for the CDR3: TGTGCCATCTCGGACAGGGTGGATTCACCCCTCCACTTT.